The 22 T cell receptor beta chains listed next were all sequenced from one sample in a study of blood T cell repertoires in COVID-19. Assay used: immunoSEQ multiplex PCR; TCRdb lists only in-frame clones, some missing. The repertoire has around 200,000 clones, just over 85% of them found once; the top ten carry less than 4.5%. The sequenced sample was peripheral blood. The receptors were gathered from a man aged 50-60 years with acute or convalescent COVID-19.

The chain has TRBV6-1 and TRBJ1-3, with D perhaps matching TRBD1 (5 bases). CDR1 is MNHNS, CDR2 SASEGT, per germline. The CDR3 consists of 16 residues. V lost 0 bases and J 1 base, leaving 10 bases between the germline ends. CDR3 bases: TGTGCCAGCAGTGAAGCGCAGGGTGGGTCTGGAAACACCATATATTTT. It encodes CASSEAQGGSGNTIYF.

CDR3 loop: CAIKPGTGGLGGYTF. DNA for the CDR3: TGTGCCATCAAACCAGGGACAGGGGGCTTGGGTGGCTACACCTTC. The chain is built from TRBV10-3 and TRBJ1-2; 12 nucleotides line up with TRBD1. The V gene end was trimmed by 7 bases and the J gene end by 7 bases; junction bases not matched to a gene: 10. The germline CDR1 and CDR2 sequences are ENHRY and SYGVKD. CDR3 size: 15 residues.

J is TRBJ2-3 and V is TRBV7-6, with D unclear. V was cut by 1 base and J by 4 bases, with 12 bases left in between. The germline CDR1 and CDR2 sequences are SGHVS and FNYEAQ. CDR3 length: 15 amino acids. The CDR3 sequence: CASSLDPKRSDTQYF. CDR3 DNA sequence: TGTGCCAGCAGCTTAGACCCAAAGAGATCAGATACGCAGTATTTT. Together with reference TRBV7-6 and TRBJ2-3, the CDR3 gives the full variable domain: GAGVSQSPRYKVTKRGQDVALRCDPISGHVSLYWYRQALGQGPEFLTYFNYEAQQDKSGLPNDRFSAERPEGSISTLTIQRTEQRDSAMYRCASSLDPKRSDTQYFGPGTRLTVL.

This clone was seen more than once but under ten times. This chain links TRBV11-2 with TRBJ1-6, with D maybe TRBD1 (5 bases). CDR3 size: 15 residues. CDR1 and CDR2 from the germline V gene are SGHAT and FQNNGV. Between the trimmed V and J ends, which lost 2 bases and 5 bases, there was a span of 10 bases. CDR3 protein: CASSLQGPDNSPLHF. The CDR3 nucleotides read TGTGCCAGCAGCTTACAGGGTCCCGATAATTCACCCCTCCACTTT. The full variable domain, in which reference TRBV11-2 and TRBJ1-6 provide the parts outside the CDR3, is EAGVAQSPRYKIIEKRQSVAFWCNPISGHATLYWYQQILGQGPKLLIQFQNNGVVDDSQLPKDRFSAERLKGVDSTLKIQPAKLEDSAVYLCASSLQGPDNSPLHFGNGTRLTVT.

This clone was seen a handful of times. The chain carries TRBV2 and TRBJ1-1, with a weak D call TRBD1 (6 bases). Germline values: CDR1 SNHLY, CDR2 FYNNEI. This CDR3 spans 15 amino acids. V lost 6 bases and J 2 bases, leaving 16 bases between the germline ends. Here the CDR3 DNA reads TGTGCCAGCAGGCCCCCAGGGGCCCTCAACACTGAAGCTTTCTTT. It encodes CASRPPGALNTEAFF.

The genes are TRBV5-4 and TRBJ1-5; the match to TRBD1 covers 7 bases. The CDR3 loop spans 15 amino acids. With V trimmed by 0 bases and J by 3 bases, 3 bases remained unmatched. The germline V gene encodes CDR1 SGHNT and CDR2 YYREEE (reference sequence). The CDR3 is CASSLGGTVNQPQHF. In DNA, the CDR3 is TGTGCCAGCAGCTTGGGTGGGACAGTCAATCAGCCCCAGCATTTT.

The chain employs TRBV7-3 and TRBJ2-5, with a tentative D call TRBD2 (6 bases). Germline CDR1 and CDR2: SGHTA and FQGTGA. This CDR3 spans 16 amino acids. Trimming took 2 bases from V and 0 from J, leaving 13 bases between them. The CDR3 nucleotides are TGTGCCAGCAGCTTAGGGGCAATAGCGGACCAAGAGACCCAGTACTTC. This translates into CASSLGAIADQETQYF.

The chain joins TRBV7-8 to TRBJ1-5; D gene ambiguous. Germline V lookup: CDR1 SGHVS, CDR2 FQNEAQ. V lost 4 bases and J 3 bases, leaving 22 bases between the germline ends. The CDR3 length is 18 residues. This chain's CDR3 is CASSSSRVGVRNNQPQHF. Written as DNA, the CDR3 is TGTGCCAGCAGCTCCTCGCGGGTTGGGGTGAGAAACAATCAGCCCCAGCATTTT.

The sample holds a few counts of this clone. V usage is TRBV11-3 and J usage is TRBJ2-2; TRBD2 matches at 14 bases. The CDR3 totals 17 residues. Germline V gene lookup returns CDR1 SGHNT and CDR2 YENEEA. The junction had 3 bases not matched to a gene; V was cut back by 2 bases and J by 4 bases. CDR3 sequence: CASSLRTSGGITGELFF. In DNA form, the CDR3 reads TGTGCCAGCAGCTTACGGACTAGCGGGGGGATCACCGGGGAGCTGTTTTTT.

The chain recombines TRBV7-9 with TRBJ2-1; perhaps TRBD2 as D (7 bases). Trimming stripped 5 bases from V and 7 bases from J, with 18 bases between. This CDR3 region has 15 residues. Germline CDR1 and CDR2: SEHNR and FQNEAQ (reference sequence). DNA for the CDR3: TGTGCCAGCAGCGAACGGGGGGCCGAATTTAATGAGCAGTTCTTC. The encoded protein is CASSERGAEFNEQFF.

The chain joins TRBV5-6 to TRBJ1-3, with 8 bases identical to TRBD1. The CDR3 length is 15 residues. CDR1 is SGHDT, CDR2 YYEEEE, per germline. J was trimmed by 3 bases and V by 5 bases; bases with no gene match: 7. This CDR3 reads CASSRDRHNGNTIYF. In DNA form, the CDR3 reads TGTGCCAGCAGTCGGGACAGGCACAATGGAAACACCATATATTTT.

The DNA for the CDR3 is TGTGCCAGCAGCGCCCCCAGGGGGCAGGAAACCGGGGAGCTGTTTTTT. Translating gives CASSAPRGQETGELFF. The J gene is TRBJ2-2, the V gene TRBV9, with TRBD1 matching 8 bases. This CDR3 comprises 16 residues. Germline assignment: CDR1 SGDLS and CDR2 YYNGEE. Germline trimming cut 3 bases from V and 5 bases from J; bases unmatched to any gene: 9.

This clone has a handful of counts. The CDR3 DNA is TGCGCCAGCACTCTAGGACAGGGAATGGCTGAAGCTTTCTTT. Translated, it gives CASTLGQGMAEAFF. The chain links TRBV5-1 to TRBJ1-1; TRBD1 aligns across 8 bases. The CDR3 runs to 14 residues. V dropped 6 bases and J dropped 6; count of bases not matched to a gene: 10. Per germline, CDR1 SGHRS and CDR2 YFSETQ.

The gene calls are TRBV6-4 and TRBJ1-2; 8 bases map to TRBD1. Germline values: CDR1 MRHNA, CDR2 SNTAGT. With V trimmed by 2 bases and J by 8 bases, 7 bases remained unmatched. The CDR3 covers 14 residues. The DNA for the CDR3 is TGTGCCAGCAGTGACAGGTCAGGGGGCCGCGGCTACACCTTC. It yields the protein CASSDRSGGRGYTF.

This clone has only a few counts. The gene calls are TRBV6-5 and TRBJ2-7; D not certain. Germline loops: CDR1 MNHEY, CDR2 SVGAGI. Trimming cost V 6 bases and J 7 bases, with 19 bases left between them. This CDR3 is 14 amino acids long. This CDR3 reads CASRNRRLYGEQYF. CDR3 DNA sequence: TGTGCCAGCAGGAACCGGCGACTTTATGGGGAGCAGTACTTC.

The chain recombines TRBV7-8 with TRBJ2-2, with D possibly TRBD2 on 6 matching bases. Per germline, CDR1 SGHVS and CDR2 FQNEAQ. Between the trimmed V and J ends, which lost 0 bases and 2 bases, there was a span of 13 bases. The CDR3 spans 17 residues. The CDR3 nucleotides read TGTGCCAGCAGCTTAGCGGCGGTTAGCGGTAACACCGGGGAGCTGTTTTTT. Translated, it gives CASSLAAVSGNTGELFF.

The J gene is TRBJ2-7, the V gene TRBV5-1, with 7 bases fitting TRBD1. Trimming at V came to 4 bases and at J to 10 bases, leaving 5 bases not matched to a gene. CDR1 SGHRS and CDR2 YFSETQ come from the germline V gene. The CDR3 spans 11 residues. The CDR3 reads CASSDQGEQYF. CDR3 sequence (DNA): TGCGCCAGCAGCGACCAGGGGGAACAGTACTTC.

V and J are TRBV30 and TRBJ2-2; no definite D call. Germline V gives CDR1 GTSNPN, CDR2 SVGIG (reference sequence). This CDR3 has 15 amino acids. Trimming pared 0 bases from V and 6 bases from J, leaving 14 bases between. CDR3 DNA sequence: TGTGCCTGGAGTGTGACAAGATCCTCGGCCGGGGAGCTGTTTTTT. It specifies CAWSVTRSSAGELFF. Supplemented by reference TRBV30 and TRBJ2-2, the full variable domain reads SQTIHQWPATLVQPVGSPLSLECTVEGTSNPNLYWYRQAAGRGLQLLFYSVGIGQISSEVPQNLSASRPQDRQFILSSKKLLLSDSGFYLCAWSVTRSSAGELFFGEGSRLTVL.

The gene calls are TRBV5-1 and TRBJ2-1, with D maybe TRBD2 (5 bases). The V gene's germline CDR1 is SGHRS and CDR2 YFSETQ. This CDR3 has 15 amino acids. V gave up 1 base and J gave up 2 bases, with 10 bases separating them. The DNA of the CDR3 is TGCGCCAGCAGCTTGATCGGGGATACCTACAATGAGCAGTTCTTC. The encoded protein is CASSLIGDTYNEQFF.

The CDR3 spells CASSPLPGQGRVGELFF. In DNA, the CDR3 is TGTGCCAGCTCCCCCCTACCGGGACAGGGGAGGGTCGGGGAGCTGTTTTTT. The chain links TRBV9 to TRBJ2-2, with 10 bases that match TRBD1. This CDR3 region has 17 residues. The V and J ends lost 7 bases and 7 bases, in that order; junction bases with no gene match: 16. Germline V gene lookup returns CDR1 SGDLS and CDR2 YYNGEE.

The chain recombines TRBV5-1 with TRBJ1-1; no definite D call. The CDR3 is 16 residues long. The V end lost 0 bases, the J end lost 3 bases, and 15 bases lay between the germline ends. Germline CDR1 reads SGHRS; CDR2 reads YFSETQ. Here the CDR3 DNA reads TGCGCCAGCAGCTTGGGCCCTGTGAGATTAGACACTGAAGCTTTCTTT. Encoded protein: CASSLGPVRLDTEAFF. Looking up the rest from reference TRBV5-1 and TRBJ1-1 gives the full variable domain: KAGVTQTPRYLIKTRGQQVTLSCSPISGHRSVSWYQQTPGQGLQFLFEYFSETQRNKGNFPGRFSGRQFSNSRSEMNVSTLELGDSALYLCASSLGPVRLDTEAFFGQGTRLTVV.

The chain combines TRBV6-6 with TRBJ1-2; D unresolved. The CDR3 is 14 residues long. Trimming stripped 0 bases from V and 2 bases from J, with 7 bases between. Germline V gene sequence: CDR1 MNHNY, CDR2 SVGAGI (reference sequence). The CDR3 region has the DNA TGTGCCAGCAGTTACTCGGGCAGCAACTATGGCTACACCTTC. Translation gives CASSYSGSNYGYTF.